This T cell receptor (beta chain) was observed in a study of vaccination and CD4 T cells after COVID-19 (dated by TCRdb to 2022 to 2024). Regarding the study in general: Six males and four females were included in the convalescent cohort, with two Hispanic individuals, seven Caucasians, two Asians and one multiracial person represented. Each participant got two doses of either the Pfizer-BioNTech BNT162b2 vaccine (n=8) or the Moderna mRNA-1273 vaccine (n=2). Control cultures received a CEFX viral epitope pool as the positive control, an HIV-1 Nef peptide pool as the negative control, or no peptide. Post-vaccine blood samples were collected a median of approximately 77 days after the second vaccine dose, ranging from about 13 to 241 days. Post-COVID blood samples from convalescent patients were collected a median of roughly 100 days after diagnosis, with a range of 35 to 161 days. The cultures were stimulated with overlapping spike peptide pools from SARS-CoV-2 and from the common cold coronaviruses HCoV-NL63, HCoV-OC43 and HCoV-229E. In more than eight COVID-19 convalescent patients and a few infection-naive healthy vaccine recipients, researchers compared the spike-specific CD4+ TCR repertoire from before mRNA vaccination with the repertoire from after. What the research found in general, with its limitations: Nearly all vaccine-specific clones in convalescent patients (304 of 307) were mono-reactive for SARS-CoV-2 spike rather than cross-reactive with common cold coronaviruses. Although the median number of SARS-CoV-2-reactive clonotypes went up from fewer than 25 after infection to about 38 after vaccination, the increase was not significant. In convalescent patients, a median roughly 87% of post-vaccine SARS-CoV-2-reactive clones were detected only after vaccination, and vaccine-specific priming was suggested by this finding. The study included relatively few convalescent patients and did not analyze early timepoints after natural infection.

With regard to this clonotype: It has no known antigen specificity. No qualities accompany the bases; no much larger clone lies one base away.

The protocol used for the library was PCR. DNA from cultured CD4+ T cells was subjected to TCR sequencing with the Oncomine TCR Beta short-read assay at the Johns Hopkins FTIC core. Genomic DNA was extracted from the cultured CD4+ T cells with the QIAamp micro DNA kit. Oncomine TCR Beta libraries from cultured CD4+ T cells were pooled using unique dual indexes and sequenced on an Illumina iSeq 100. The authors' analysis ran thus. Non-productive sequences were removed, and CDR3s that did not start with C, did not end with F or W, or were shorter than 7 amino acids were discarded. Antigen-specific clonotypes were identified with the MANAFEST web application by comparing peptide-stimulated wells with reference and other culture wells. An FDR below 0.05, an odds ratio above 5, and a productive frequency above 0.1% in at least two of three replicate wells were required for clones to be considered positive. A clonotype was classed as cross-reactive if the clonotype showed significant expansion both in SARS-CoV-2 spike wells and in at least one common cold coronavirus spike condition. Levenshtein distances (stringdist) and unrooted phylogenetic trees (ape) in R version 3.6.1 were used to assess CDR3 homology. TCRdb trimmed public reads at Q25 via fastp, called clones via MiXCR and kept in-frame beta chains. Entries that share a CDR3 protein sequence are merged under the most common genes and DNA. These V and J calls derive from TCRdb rather than the authors' analysis. The sample table shows over 15,000 distinct CDR3 sequences, and about 68% are seen once. More than 7.5% of the sample goes to the ten largest clones.

The germline V gene provides CDR1 SGHTA and CDR2 FQGNSA. The trim is 1 base for V and 4 bases for J, with a gap of 11 bases between the germline ends. The CDR3 contains 15 residues, cysteine and phenylalanine counted. Only the CDR3 portion is preserved as DNA: 45 bases, with reading frame beginning at the first base. The treatment or condition label here, explained by the study, means: roughly ten-day PBMC culture with coronavirus spike peptide pools or control peptides (ViraFEST assay). The ViraFEST assay was used in the study, in which antigen-specific T cells were expanded with peptide pools and expanded clonotypes were subsequently identified by TCR sequencing. Negative nucleocapsid antibody tests before and after vaccination confirmed that the healthy vaccine recipients had no prior SARS-CoV-2 infection. Each well held two million PBMCs cultured with roughly 10 ug/ml peptide pools in IMDM containing around 5% human AB serum and approximately 10 IU/ml IL-2. Half of the culture medium was replaced with fresh IL-2-containing medium on days 3 and 7. Once the cells had been in culture for over nine days, the EasySep CD4+ T cell isolation kit was used to isolate CD4+ T cells by negative selection. Ficoll-Paque Plus gradient centrifugation was used to isolate PBMCs from whole blood, and the isolated PBMCs were then either used fresh or cryopreserved at -140C. Culture conditions were generally each tested in triplicate wells.

The sample consisted of CD4+ T cells from blood, cultured in vitro, taken after SARS-CoV-2 vaccination. The origin of this receptor is a human donor who received a COVID-19 vaccine. The chain is made from TRBV7-2 and TRBJ1-5; a weak D assignment points to TRBD1 (6 bases agree). This receptor carries the CDR3 CASSLERGANQPQHF. The nucleotide sequence is TGTGCCAGCAGCTTAGAGCGGGGGGCTAATCAGCCCCAGCATTTT. The CDR3, completed at both ends by the reference TRBV7-2 and TRBJ1-5 genes, gives the full variable domain GAGVSQSPSNKVTEKGKDVELRCDPISGHTALYWYRQSLGQGLEFLIYFQGNSAPDKSGLPSDRFSAERTGGSVSTLTIQRTQQEDSAVYLCASSLERGANQPQHFGDGTRLSIL.